The clone carrying this TCR beta chain was counted a few times. Its specificity is unknown. Germline V lookup: CDR1 LGHNA, CDR2 YNFKEQ. The V gene lost 0 bases and the J gene lost 4 bases, with 2 bases spanning the gap. The CDR3 contains 12 residues. The data were taken from a study of T-cell reconstitution after alpha-beta-depleted transplantation in children. Study conclusions and caveats: Recipient T cells and thymic progenitors that survived gave rise to the high TCRbeta diversity observed at day 60 in some patients.

During its preparation, the TCRbeta library received unique molecular identifiers. TCRdb analysed the PCR reads with MiXCR anew, one entry per CDR3 protein. The sample includes just over 200,000 distinct CDR3 sequences, approximately 8% seen only once; the top ten take less than 40%. This sequence originates from a male patient under 10 years old who had a stem cell transplant for acute myeloid leukemia, so the T cells may come from the graft donor. The sequenced sample was PBMCs, mostly from graft donor cells, obtained 360 days after TCRalphabeta/CD19-depleted stem cell transplant. The chain combines TRBV4-2 with TRBJ2-3; D is unresolved. The chain's CDR3 is CASSQDSDTQYF. The CDR3 DNA sequence: TGTGCCAGCAGCCAAGATTCAGATACGCAGTATTTT.